These 26 T cell receptor beta chains were all obtained from the same sample, sequenced in a study of Graves' ophthalmopathy and Graves' hyperthyroidism. The sequenced template was RNA, covering the TCR beta CDR3 region. The library came from an HTBI-primed first-round RT-PCR and a second-round multiplex PCR. TCRdb re-called the multiplex PCR reads through MiXCR, storing one row per CDR3 protein. The table shows around 400,000 distinct CDR3 sequences, with about a sixth occurring only once. The specimen was peripheral blood. These receptors all stem from a woman younger than 35 with Graves' ophthalmopathy.

In this sample, this clonotype turned up many times. This may come from a read error, since a much larger clone is one base off. V is TRBV28 and J is TRBJ1-1; maybe TRBD1 (5 bases). This CDR3 has 15 residues. Germline V gene sequence: CDR1 MDHEN, CDR2 SYDVKM. The CDR3 region is CASGLLGETNTEAFF. In nucleotides, the CDR3 is TGTGCCAGCGGTTTATTGGGGGAAACGAACACTGAAGCTTTCTTT.

The chain employs TRBV12-3 or TRBV12-4 and TRBJ1-1, with D hard to call. Trimming removed 7 bases at V and 2 bases at J, with 17 bases between. The CDR3 is 15 residues long. As DNA, the CDR3 is TGTGCCAGCACGGTCCTCTTAGTGCCCAACACTGAAGCTTTCTTT. Its protein product is CASTVLLVPNTEAFF.

The V gene is TRBV20-1, the J gene TRBJ1-1, with D perhaps TRBD1 (6 bases). Trimming took off 4 bases at V and 0 bases at J, with 12 bases between the two ends. This CDR3 comprises 14 residues. Germline lookup yields CDR1 DFQATT and CDR2 SNEGSKA (reference sequence). CDR3 protein: CSATATGVNTEAFF. DNA for the CDR3: TGCAGTGCTACGGCGACAGGAGTGAACACTGAAGCTTTCTTT.

This clonotype was found many times. The chain combines TRBV19 with TRBJ1-6; a weak D match, TRBD1 (6 bases). Trimming took 4 bases from V and 5 from J, leaving 12 bases between them. The germline CDR1 and CDR2 sequences are LNHDA and SQIVND (reference sequence). This CDR3 contains 15 residues. This CDR3 reads CASSSGQRHNSPLHF. The CDR3 DNA reads TGTGCCAGTAGTAGCGGACAGAGACATAATTCACCCCTCCACTTT.

This clonotype has a count of ten or more. For the CDR3, the DNA is TGTGCCAGCACCCTCCGGAATATTGGCAATCAGCCCCAGCATTTT. Its translation: CASTLRNIGNQPQHF. The chain links TRBV12-3 or TRBV12-4 to TRBJ1-5, with unresolved D. The CDR3 length is 15 residues. V was trimmed by 7 bases and J by 2 bases, leaving 15 bases between them.

This clonotype was found a few times. V gene TRBV5-1 combines with J gene TRBJ2-7; TRBD2 agrees at 10 bases. Per germline, CDR1 SGHRS and CDR2 YFSETQ. This CDR3 comprises 15 residues. With 3 bases clipped from V and 10 bases from J, the junction kept 13 bases outside the gene matches. The CDR3 DNA is TGCGCCAGCAGCTCCCCTAGCGGGAGCCTTTCGGAACAGTACTTC. Its translation is CASSSPSGSLSEQYF.

In its sample, this clonotype was seen many times. The rearrangement joins TRBV12-3 or TRBV12-4 to TRBJ1-3; unclear D gene. V was trimmed by 3 bases and J by 1 base, leaving 7 bases between them. This CDR3 has 14 amino acids. CDR3 sequence (DNA): TGTGCCAGCAGTTTGACACTTTCTGGAAACACCATATATTTT. It encodes CASSLTLSGNTIYF.

At least ten counts were recorded for this clonotype. The J gene is TRBJ2-2, the V gene TRBV10-2, with D unresolved. The germline V gene has CDR1 WSHSY and CDR2 SAAADI. The V end was cut by 6 bases, the J end by 1 base, with 12 bases between. The CDR3 length is 15 residues. CDR3 loop: CASSPLSGNTGELFF. For the CDR3, the DNA is TGCGCCAGCAGCCCCCTTTCAGGGAACACCGGGGAGCTGTTTTTT.

The chain joins TRBV20-1 to TRBJ2-7; 7 nucleotides line up with TRBD1. V dropped 5 bases and J dropped 0; count of bases not matched to a gene: 7. Germline V gene sequence: CDR1 DFQATT, CDR2 SNEGSKA (reference sequence). The length of the CDR3 is 14 residues. The CDR3 loop is CSADTGQLSYEQYF. The DNA for the CDR3 is TGCAGTGCTGACACGGGACAGCTCTCCTACGAGCAGTACTTC.

Many counts were recorded for this clonotype. This rearrangement joins TRBV5-1 to TRBJ1-1; no clear D gene. Trimming shortened V by 4 bases and J by 1 base, and 11 bases separated the two germline ends. The CDR3 contains 14 residues. Looked up from germline, CDR1 is SGHRS and CDR2 is YFSETQ. CDR3 coding DNA: TGCGCCAGCAGCCCGGGATCCGCGAACACTGAAGCTTTCTTT. It yields the protein CASSPGSANTEAFF.

The table lists this clonotype with many counts. V gene TRBV6-2 or TRBV6-3 combines with J gene TRBJ1-2, with D unresolved. Trimming cost V 0 bases and J 7 bases, with 15 bases left between them. Germline V gives CDR1 MNHEY, CDR2 SVGEGT. The CDR3 totals 15 residues. CDR3 loop: CASSYSNVGGGGYTF. CDR3 DNA sequence: TGTGCCAGCAGTTACTCGAACGTGGGAGGAGGTGGCTACACCTTC.

V usage is TRBV28 and J usage is TRBJ2-5; 8 nucleotides match TRBD2. The V gene's germline CDR1 is MDHEN and CDR2 SYDVKM. The junction had 13 bases not matched to a gene; V was cut back by 4 bases and J by 0 bases. This CDR3 spans 18 amino acids. The DNA of the CDR3 is TGTGCCAGCAGTTCCGGGACTAGACGTCGGCAGTACCAAGAGACCCAGTACTTC. Protein: CASSSGTRRRQYQETQYF.

This clonotype has ten or more counts. This chain connects TRBV30 to TRBJ1-5; 7 bases map to TRBD1. The CDR3 is 13 residues long. CDR1 is GTSNPN, CDR2 SVGIG, per germline (reference sequence). The V segment lost 5 bases and the J segment 3 bases; nucleotides outside the gene matches: 4. CDR3 protein: CAWATGHNQPQHF. CDR3 bases: TGTGCCTGGGCGACAGGGCACAATCAGCCCCAGCATTTT. The full variable domain, completed using reference TRBV30 and TRBJ1-5, is SQTIHQWPATLVQPVGSPLSLECTVEGTSNPNLYWYRQAAGRGLQLLFYSVGIGQISSEVPQNLSASRPQDRQFILSSKKLLLSDSGFYLCAWATGHNQPQHFGDGTRLSIL.

This clonotype was counted at least ten times. The J gene is TRBJ2-5, the V gene TRBV30; TRBD1 matches at 8 bases. The CDR3 runs to 16 residues. Per the germline V gene, CDR1 is GTSNPN and CDR2 is SVGIG (reference sequence). V lost 1 base and J lost 0; bases outside the gene matches: 7. CDR3 sequence: CAWSDSDRGNQETQYF. The CDR3 bases are TGTGCCTGGAGTGACTCCGACAGGGGAAACCAAGAGACCCAGTACTTC.

This clonotype came up many times. This rearrangement joins TRBV12-3 or TRBV12-4 to TRBJ1-5; D is unresolved. The CDR3 covers 12 residues. Trimming stripped 4 bases from V and 5 bases from J, with 6 bases between. The CDR3 region is CASSSTYQPQHF. The CDR3 region has the DNA TGTGCCAGCAGTTCCACTTATCAGCCCCAGCATTTT.

The V call is TRBV12-3 or TRBV12-4, the J call TRBJ1-5, with no clear D. This CDR3 has 13 amino acids. Trimming took off 3 bases at V and 3 bases at J, with 6 bases between the two ends. For the CDR3, the DNA is TGTGCCAGCAGTTTTACGGTCAATCAGCCCCAGCATTTT. It encodes CASSFTVNQPQHF.

Ten or more counts support this clonotype. The rearrangement uses TRBV6-5 and TRBJ1-6; the match to TRBD1 covers 8 bases. The CDR3 contains 16 residues. The germline CDR1 and CDR2 sequences are MNHEY and SVGAGI. V shed 5 bases and J 5 bases; nucleotides not matched to a gene: 8. CDR3: CASSIRRTGNNSPLHF. In DNA, the CDR3 is TGTGCCAGCAGTATACGCCGGACAGGGAATAATTCACCCCTCCACTTT.

This clonotype appeared many times. The chain is built from TRBV5-6 and TRBJ2-7; unclear D gene. CDR3 length equals 13 residues. Germline CDR1 and CDR2: SGHDT and YYEEEE. V was shortened by 0 bases and J by 6 bases, with 10 bases between the two germline ends. Here the CDR3 DNA reads TGTGCCAGCAGCTTGGCACCGCCCGCCGAGCAGTACTTC. Its translation: CASSLAPPAEQYF.

J is TRBJ2-5 and V is TRBV30, with D possibly called TRBD1 or TRBD2 (5 bases each). Per germline, CDR1 GTSNPN and CDR2 SVGIG (reference sequence). V lost 2 bases to trimming and J lost 5 bases, with 9 bases between them. The CDR3 loop spans 12 amino acids. The CDR3, as DNA: TGTGCCTGGAGTTATAGGGACGAGACCCAGTACTTC. Translating gives CAWSYRDETQYF.

This clonotype was seen at least ten times. The V and J genes are TRBV7-2 and TRBJ2-5; 14 nucleotides agree with TRBD2. CDR3 length: 16 amino acids. Germline assignment: CDR1 SGHTA and CDR2 FQGNSA. J was trimmed by 1 base and V by 3 bases; bases with no gene match: 1. The CDR3 DNA is TGTGCCAGCAGCTTTGGGACTAGCGGGGGCCAAGAGACCCAGTACTTC. This encodes CASSFGTSGGQETQYF. The full variable domain, with the rest looked up from reference TRBV7-2 and TRBJ2-5, is GAGVSQSPSNKVTEKGKDVELRCDPISGHTALYWYRQSLGQGLEFLIYFQGNSAPDKSGLPSDRFSAERTGGSVSTLTIQRTQQEDSAVYLCASSFGTSGGQETQYFGPGTRLLVL.

This chain joins TRBV12-3 or TRBV12-4 and TRBJ2-7, with a possible D match to TRBD2 (6 bases). This CDR3 is built from 14 residues. V gave up 6 bases and J gave up 6 bases, with 18 bases separating them. The CDR3 bases are TGTGCCAGCAGACACCCGGGGACTTACCGCGAGCAGTACTTC. This sequence encodes CASRHPGTYREQYF.

The gene calls are TRBV14 and TRBJ2-6; the D is unclear. Germline V gives CDR1 SGHDN, CDR2 FVKESK. The CDR3 is 15 residues long. V was clipped by 1 base and J by 0 bases, with 4 bases between them. DNA of the CDR3: TGTGCCAGCAGCCAAGCCTTCTCTGGGGCCAACGTCCTGACTTTC. Its protein is CASSQAFSGANVLTF.

In this sample, this clonotype turned up many times. The V and J genes are TRBV7-8 and TRBJ2-7; D is uncertain. Per germline, CDR1 SGHVS and CDR2 FQNEAQ. The CDR3 length is 17 residues. Trimming took 0 bases from V and 3 from J, leaving 18 bases between them. CDR3: CASSLAILQNTHYEQYF. The CDR3 bases are TGTGCCAGCAGCTTAGCGATTTTACAGAACACGCACTACGAGCAGTACTTC.

This clonotype was counted many times. The rearrangement joins TRBV2 to TRBJ2-5, with 7 bases identical to TRBD1. The CDR3 loop spans 14 amino acids. Looked up from germline, CDR1 is SNHLY and CDR2 is FYNNEI. Unmatched junction bases numbered 7, after V lost 8 bases and J lost 1 base. As DNA, the CDR3 is TGTGCCAGCTCGGGACAGCCGCCCCAAGAGACCCAGTACTTC. Its protein product is CASSGQPPQETQYF.

This clonotype was seen many times. The genes are TRBV6-2 or TRBV6-3 and TRBJ2-7; D not resolved. Trimming removed 5 bases at V and 8 bases at J, with 7 bases between. CDR1 and CDR2 from the germline V gene are MNHEY and SVGEGT. CDR3 length: 10 residues. CDR3 protein: CASSKSKQYF. CDR3 nucleotide sequence: TGTGCCAGCAGTAAGTCGAAGCAGTACTTC.

This clonotype has at least ten counts. The V call is TRBV20-1, the J call TRBJ2-5; a weak D match, TRBD2 (6 bases). Per germline, CDR1 DFQATT and CDR2 SNEGSKA (reference sequence). The V and J ends lost 6 bases and 6 bases respectively, with 20 bases between them. The CDR3 has 14 amino acids. CDR3 sequence (DNA): TGCAGTGCAAACGAACGAGCGGCGGGAAAGACCCAGTACTTC. Translated: CSANERAAGKTQYF.